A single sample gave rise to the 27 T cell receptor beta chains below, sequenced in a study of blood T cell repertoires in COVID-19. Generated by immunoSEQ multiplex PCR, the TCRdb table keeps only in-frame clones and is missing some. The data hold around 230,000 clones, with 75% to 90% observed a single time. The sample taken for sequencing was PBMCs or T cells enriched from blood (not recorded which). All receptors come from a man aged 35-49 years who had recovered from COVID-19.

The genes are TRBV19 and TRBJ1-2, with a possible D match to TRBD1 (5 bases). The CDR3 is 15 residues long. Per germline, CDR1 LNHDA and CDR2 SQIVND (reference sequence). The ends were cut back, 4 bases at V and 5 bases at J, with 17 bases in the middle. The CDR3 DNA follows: TGTGCCAGTAGTAGTCCGCCGACAGTTAGTTATGGCTACACCTTC. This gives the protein CASSSPPTVSYGYTF. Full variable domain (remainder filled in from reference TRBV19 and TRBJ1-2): DGGITQSPKYLFRKEGQNVTLSCEQNLNHDAMYWYRQDPGQGLRLIYYSQIVNDFQKGDIAEGYSVSREKKESFPLTVTSAQKNPTAFYLCASSSPPTVSYGYTFGSGTRLTVV.

The CDR3 sequence: CASSVAEEVGAEAFF. As DNA, the CDR3 is TGTGCCAGCAGCGTAGCGGAGGAAGTTGGGGCTGAAGCTTTCTTT. The genes are TRBV9 and TRBJ1-1; D gene ambiguous. Germline V gene data show CDR1 as SGDLS and CDR2 as YYNGEE. Between the trimmed V and J ends, which lost 0 bases and 6 bases, there was a span of 15 bases. The CDR3 extends over 15 amino acids.

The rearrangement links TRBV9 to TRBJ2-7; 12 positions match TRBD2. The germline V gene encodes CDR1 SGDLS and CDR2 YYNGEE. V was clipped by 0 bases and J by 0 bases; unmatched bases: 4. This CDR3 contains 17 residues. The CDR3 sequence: CASSVGLAGGSSYEQYF. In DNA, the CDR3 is TGTGCCAGCAGCGTAGGGCTAGCGGGGGGGAGCTCCTACGAGCAGTACTTC.

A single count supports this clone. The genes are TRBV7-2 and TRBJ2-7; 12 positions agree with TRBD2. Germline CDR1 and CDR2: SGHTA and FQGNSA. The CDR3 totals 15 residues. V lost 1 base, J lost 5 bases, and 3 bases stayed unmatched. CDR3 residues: CASSLGLAGGNEQYF. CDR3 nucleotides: TGTGCCAGCAGCTTAGGCCTAGCGGGAGGGAACGAGCAGTACTTC.

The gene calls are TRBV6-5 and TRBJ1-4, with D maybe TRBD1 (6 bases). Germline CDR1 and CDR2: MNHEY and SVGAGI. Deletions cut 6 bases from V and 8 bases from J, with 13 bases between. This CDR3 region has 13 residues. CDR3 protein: CASRSTGKEKLFF. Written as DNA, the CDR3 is TGTGCCAGCAGGTCTACAGGGAAAGAAAAACTGTTTTTT.

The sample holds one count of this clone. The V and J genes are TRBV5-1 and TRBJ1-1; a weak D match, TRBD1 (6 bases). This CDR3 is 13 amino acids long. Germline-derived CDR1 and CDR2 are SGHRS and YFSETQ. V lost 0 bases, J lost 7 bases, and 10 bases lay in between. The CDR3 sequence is CASSLEQGLEAFF. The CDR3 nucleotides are TGCGCCAGCAGCTTGGAACAGGGCCTTGAAGCTTTCTTT.

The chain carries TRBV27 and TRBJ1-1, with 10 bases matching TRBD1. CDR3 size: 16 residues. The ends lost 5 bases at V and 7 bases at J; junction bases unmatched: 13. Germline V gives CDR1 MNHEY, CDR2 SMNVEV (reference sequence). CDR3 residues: CASSGRTGGPRVEAFF. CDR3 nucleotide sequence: TGTGCCAGCAGTGGAAGGACAGGGGGGCCGCGGGTTGAAGCTTTCTTT.

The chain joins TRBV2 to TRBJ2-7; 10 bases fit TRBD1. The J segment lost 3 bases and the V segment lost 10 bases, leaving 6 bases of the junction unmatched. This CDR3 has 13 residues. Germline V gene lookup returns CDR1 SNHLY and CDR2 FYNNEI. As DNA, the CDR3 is TGTGCCATAGGGACAGGGGTTCTCTACGAGCAGTACTTC. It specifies CAIGTGVLYEQYF.

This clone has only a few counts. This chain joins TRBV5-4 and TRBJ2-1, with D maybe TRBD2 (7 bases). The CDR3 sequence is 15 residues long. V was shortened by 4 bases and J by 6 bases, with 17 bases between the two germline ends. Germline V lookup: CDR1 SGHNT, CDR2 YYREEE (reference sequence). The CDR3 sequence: CASSRLGGALNEQFF. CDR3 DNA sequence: TGTGCCAGCAGCCGGTTAGGGGGGGCCCTCAATGAGCAGTTCTTC.

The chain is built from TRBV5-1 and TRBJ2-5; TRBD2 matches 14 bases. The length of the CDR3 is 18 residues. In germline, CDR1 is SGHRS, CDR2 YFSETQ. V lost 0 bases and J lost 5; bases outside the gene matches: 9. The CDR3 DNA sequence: TGCGCCAGCAGCTTGGCCGAGACTAGCGGGAGGGCCGGGGAGACCCAGTACTTC. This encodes CASSLAETSGRAGETQYF. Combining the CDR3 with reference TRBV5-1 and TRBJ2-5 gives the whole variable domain KAGVTQTPRYLIKTRGQQVTLSCSPISGHRSVSWYQQTPGQGLQFLFEYFSETQRNKGNFPGRFSGRQFSNSRSEMNVSTLELGDSALYLCASSLAETSGRAGETQYFGPGTRLLVL.

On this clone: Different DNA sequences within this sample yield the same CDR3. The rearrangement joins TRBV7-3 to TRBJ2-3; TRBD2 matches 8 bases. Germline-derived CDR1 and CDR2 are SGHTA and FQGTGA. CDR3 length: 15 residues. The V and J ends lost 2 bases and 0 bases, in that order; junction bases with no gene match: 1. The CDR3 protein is CASSLAGGSTDTQYF. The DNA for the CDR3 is TGTGCCAGCAGCTTAGCGGGGGGAAGCACAGATACGCAGTATTTT.

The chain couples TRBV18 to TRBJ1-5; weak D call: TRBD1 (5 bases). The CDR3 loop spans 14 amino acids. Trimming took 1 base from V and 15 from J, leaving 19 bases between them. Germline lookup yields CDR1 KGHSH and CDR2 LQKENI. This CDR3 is CASSPQRDRESLHF. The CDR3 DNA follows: TGTGCCAGCTCACCACAAAGGGACCGGGAGTCTCTGCATTTT. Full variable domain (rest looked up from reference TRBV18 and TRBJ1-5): NAGVMQNPRHLVRRRGQEARLRCSPMKGHSHVYWYRQLPEEGLKFMVYLQKENIIDESGMPKERFSAEFPKEGPSILRIQQVVRGDSAAYFCASSPQRDRESLHFGDGTRLSIL.

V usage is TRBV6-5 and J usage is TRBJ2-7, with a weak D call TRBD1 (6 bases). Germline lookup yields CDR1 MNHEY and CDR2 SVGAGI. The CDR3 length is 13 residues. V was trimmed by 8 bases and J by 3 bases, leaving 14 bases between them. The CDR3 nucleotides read TGTGCCAGCGAAAGCCAGGGGAGCTACGAGCAGTACTTC. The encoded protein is CASESQGSYEQYF.

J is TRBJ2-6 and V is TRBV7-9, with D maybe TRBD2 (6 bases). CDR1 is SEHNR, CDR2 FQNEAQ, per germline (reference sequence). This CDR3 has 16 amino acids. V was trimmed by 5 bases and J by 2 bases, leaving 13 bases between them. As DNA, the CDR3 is TGTGCCAGCAGCCTCAGGTGGGGGGCTGGGGCCAACGTCCTGACTTTC. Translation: CASSLRWGAGANVLTF. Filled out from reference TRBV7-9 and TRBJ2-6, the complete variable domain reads DTGVSQNPRHKITKRGQNVTFRCDPISEHNRLYWYRQTLGQGPEFLTYFQNEAQLEKSRLLSDRFSAERPKGSFSTLEIQRTEQGDSAMYLCASSLRWGAGANVLTFGAGSRLTVL.

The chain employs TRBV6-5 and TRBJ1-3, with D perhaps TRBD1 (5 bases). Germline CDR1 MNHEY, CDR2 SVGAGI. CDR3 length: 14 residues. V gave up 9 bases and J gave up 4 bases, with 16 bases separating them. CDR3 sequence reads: CASRQGAQGNTIYF. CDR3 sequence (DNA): TGTGCCAGTAGGCAAGGGGCGCAAGGAAACACCATATATTTT.

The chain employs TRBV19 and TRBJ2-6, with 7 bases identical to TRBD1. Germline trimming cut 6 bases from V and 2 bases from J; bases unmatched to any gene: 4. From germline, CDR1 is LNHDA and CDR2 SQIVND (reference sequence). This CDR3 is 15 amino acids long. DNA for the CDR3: TGTGCCAGTAGCCACAGGGGTGCTGGGGCCAACGTCCTGACTTTC. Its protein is CASSHRGAGANVLTF. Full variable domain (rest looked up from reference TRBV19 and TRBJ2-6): DGGITQSPKYLFRKEGQNVTLSCEQNLNHDAMYWYRQDPGQGLRLIYYSQIVNDFQKGDIAEGYSVSREKKESFPLTVTSAQKNPTAFYLCASSHRGAGANVLTFGAGSRLTVL.

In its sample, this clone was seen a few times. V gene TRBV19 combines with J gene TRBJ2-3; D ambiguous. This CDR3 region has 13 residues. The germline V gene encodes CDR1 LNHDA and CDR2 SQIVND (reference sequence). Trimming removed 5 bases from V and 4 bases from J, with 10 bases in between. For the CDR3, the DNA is TGTGCCAGTAGTCGTCGAGGCTCAGATACGCAGTATTTT. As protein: CASSRRGSDTQYF.

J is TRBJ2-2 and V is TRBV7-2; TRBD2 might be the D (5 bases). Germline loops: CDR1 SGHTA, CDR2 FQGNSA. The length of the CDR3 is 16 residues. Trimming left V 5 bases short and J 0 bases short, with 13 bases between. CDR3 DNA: TGTGCCAGCAGCGCGCGAGTGACTACGAACACCGGGGAGCTGTTTTTT. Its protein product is CASSARVTTNTGELFF.

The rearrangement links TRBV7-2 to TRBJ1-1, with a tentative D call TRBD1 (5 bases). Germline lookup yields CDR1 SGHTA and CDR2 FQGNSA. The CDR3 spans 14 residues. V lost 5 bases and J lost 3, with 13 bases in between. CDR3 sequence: CASSLPGGYTEAFF. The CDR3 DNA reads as TGTGCCAGCAGCCTCCCGGGGGGGTACACTGAAGCTTTCTTT.

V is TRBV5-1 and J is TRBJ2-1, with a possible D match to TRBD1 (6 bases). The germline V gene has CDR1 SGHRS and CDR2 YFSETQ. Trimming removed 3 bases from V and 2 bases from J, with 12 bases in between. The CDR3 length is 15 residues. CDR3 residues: CASSSQGSTYNEQFF. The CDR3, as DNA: TGCGCCAGCAGCTCCCAGGGGTCAACCTACAATGAGCAGTTCTTC.

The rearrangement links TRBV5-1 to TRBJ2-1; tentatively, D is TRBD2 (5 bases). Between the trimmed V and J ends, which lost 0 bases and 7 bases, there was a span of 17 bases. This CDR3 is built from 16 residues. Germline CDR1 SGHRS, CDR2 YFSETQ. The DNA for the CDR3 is TGCGCCAGCAGCTTGGACCTTTCGGGGAGAACGAATGAGCAGTTCTTC. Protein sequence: CASSLDLSGRTNEQFF.

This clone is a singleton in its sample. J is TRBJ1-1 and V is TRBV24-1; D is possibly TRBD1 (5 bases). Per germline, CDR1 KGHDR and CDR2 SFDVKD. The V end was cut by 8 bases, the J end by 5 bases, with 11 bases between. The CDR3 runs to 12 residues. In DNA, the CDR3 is TGTGCCACCACCTCTGGGGGGACTGAAGCTTTCTTT. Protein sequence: CATTSGGTEAFF.

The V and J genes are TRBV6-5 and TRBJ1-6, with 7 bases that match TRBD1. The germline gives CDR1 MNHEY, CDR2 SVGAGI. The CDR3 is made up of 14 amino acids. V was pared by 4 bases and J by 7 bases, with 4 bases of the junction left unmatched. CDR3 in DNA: TGTGCCAGCAGTTCAGGGGGTCGGAATTCACCCCTCCACTTT. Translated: CASSSGGRNSPLHF.

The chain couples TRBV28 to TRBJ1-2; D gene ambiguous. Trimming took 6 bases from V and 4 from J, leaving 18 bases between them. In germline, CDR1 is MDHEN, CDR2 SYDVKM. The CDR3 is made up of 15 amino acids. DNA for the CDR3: TGTGCCAGCAGCCCTACCGGACTGGCCTCCTATGGCTACACCTTC. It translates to CASSPTGLASYGYTF.

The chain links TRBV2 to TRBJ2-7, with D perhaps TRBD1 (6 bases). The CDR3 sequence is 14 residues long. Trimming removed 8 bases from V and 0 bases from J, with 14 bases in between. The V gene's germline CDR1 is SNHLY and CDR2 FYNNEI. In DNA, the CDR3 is TGTGCCAGCTCCCGGACAGCTCCCTCCTACGAGCAGTACTTC. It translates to CASSRTAPSYEQYF.

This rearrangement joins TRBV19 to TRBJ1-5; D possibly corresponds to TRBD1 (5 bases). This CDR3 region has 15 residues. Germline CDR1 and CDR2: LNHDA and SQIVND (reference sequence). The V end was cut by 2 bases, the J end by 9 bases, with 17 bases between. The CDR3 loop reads CASSISTARYWPQHF. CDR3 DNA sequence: TGTGCCAGTAGTATATCGACAGCCCGTTACTGGCCCCAGCATTTT.

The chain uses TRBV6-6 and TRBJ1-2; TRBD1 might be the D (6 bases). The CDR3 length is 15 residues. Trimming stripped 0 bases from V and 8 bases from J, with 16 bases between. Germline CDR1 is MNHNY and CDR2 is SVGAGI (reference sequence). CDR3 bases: TGTGCCAGCAGTTACTCCGGAGGGGGGGTGGGCGGCTACACCTTC. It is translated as CASSYSGGGVGGYTF.